Sequencing of this T cell receptor (beta chain) was carried out in a study of cytomegalovirus exposure and HLA in healthy donors. About the research overall: According to later analysis, the same platform produced the roughly 130 validation and several hundred first-cohort repertoires. Study results and limitations: There were about 160 TCR beta chains listed as cytomegalovirus-associated.

CDR3 length equals 15 residues. The V gene end was trimmed by 0 bases and the J gene end by 3 bases; junction bases not matched to a gene: 3. CDR1 is SGDLS and CDR2 is YYNGEE in the germline V gene. The table came from immunoSEQ multiplex PCR; TCRdb's copy has only in-frame clones and leaves some out. The sample shows about 73,000 clones, approximately 95% of them seen only once. It was the approximately 110-subject validation cohort, separate from the roughly 700-subject first cohort, to which the donors belonged. A word on this clone: Its antigen remains unidentified.

This chain joins TRBV9 and TRBJ2-7, with 10 bases identical to TRBD1. Sequenced input: PBMCs. This TCR was recovered from a man younger than 35 in good health and CMV-seronegative. CDR3 region: CASSVAGTGDYEQYF. For the CDR3, the DNA is TGTGCCAGCAGCGTAGCCGGGACAGGGGACTACGAGCAGTACTTC.